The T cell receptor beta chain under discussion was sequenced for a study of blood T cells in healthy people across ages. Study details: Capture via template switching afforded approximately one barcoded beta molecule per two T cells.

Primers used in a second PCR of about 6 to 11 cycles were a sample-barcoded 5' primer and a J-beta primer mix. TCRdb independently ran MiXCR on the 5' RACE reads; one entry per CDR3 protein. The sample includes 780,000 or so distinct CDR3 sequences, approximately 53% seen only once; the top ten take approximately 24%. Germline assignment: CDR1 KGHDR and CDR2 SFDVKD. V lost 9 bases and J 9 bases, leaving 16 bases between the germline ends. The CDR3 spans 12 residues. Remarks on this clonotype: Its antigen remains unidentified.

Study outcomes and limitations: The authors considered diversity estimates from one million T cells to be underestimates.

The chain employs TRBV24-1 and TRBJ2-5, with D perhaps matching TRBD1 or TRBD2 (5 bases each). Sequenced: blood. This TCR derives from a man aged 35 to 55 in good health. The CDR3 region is CATRDPKDPQYF. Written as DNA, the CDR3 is TGTGCCACCCGGGACCCTAAGGACCCCCAGTACTTC.